This TCR beta chain was recovered during a study of control samples from healthy donors and cancer patients. Losses at the gene ends were 0 bases for V and 0 bases for J; bases not matched to a gene: 10. CDR3 length equals 18 residues. The germline CDR1 and CDR2 sequences are MNHNS and SASEGT. The table came from immunoSEQ multiplex PCR; TCRdb's copy has only in-frame clones and leaves some out. This table holds tens of thousands of clones, about 82% found once. The source is a man between 40 and 49 years old in good health. This chain connects TRBV6-1 to TRBJ1-2; 7 positions agree with TRBD1. The sample was blood. The chain's CDR3 is CASSEAKARTGANYGYTF. As DNA, the CDR3 is TGTGCCAGCAGTGAAGCTAAAGCCAGGACAGGCGCTAACTATGGCTACACCTTC.